Following are 15 T cell receptor beta chains from one sample sequenced in a study of PD-1 blockade in classical Hodgkin lymphoma. Using immunoSEQ multiplex PCR, the repertoire was profiled, and TCRdb retains in-frame clones only, with some absent. The sample has 4,000 to 6,000 clones; 60% to 70% are singletons. The patients all showed relapse after autologous stem cell transplantation, while their brentuximab vedotin exposure varied. The sample consisted of peripheral blood mononuclear cells (PBMCs), taken before the second cycle of nivolumab. The receptors stem from a human donor with classical Hodgkin lymphoma.

This chain joins TRBV6-6 and TRBJ1-4; D gene ambiguous. Per germline, CDR1 MNHNY and CDR2 SVGAGI (reference sequence). CDR3 length equals 13 residues. The V gene lost 5 bases and the J gene lost 4 bases, with 8 bases spanning the gap. CDR3 region: CASSEFVNEKLFF. CDR3 nucleotides: TGTGCCAGCAGTGAGTTCGTTAATGAAAAACTGTTTTTT.

Sample share makes this clone medium-sized. The chain links TRBV2 to TRBJ2-7, with D uncertain. CDR3 length equals 12 residues. Per the germline V gene, CDR1 is SNHLY and CDR2 is FYNNEI. The germline V and J ends were trimmed by 7 bases and 1 base, with 8 bases remaining between them. The CDR3 sequence: CASNFGSYEQYF. The CDR3 coding sequence is TGTGCCAGCAATTTCGGGTCCTACGAGCAGTACTTC. The full variable domain, in which reference TRBV2 and TRBJ2-7 provide the parts outside the CDR3, is EPEVTQTPSHQVTQMGQEVILRCVPISNHLYFYWYRQILGQKVEFLVSFYNNEISEKSEIFDDQFSVERPDGSNFTLKIRSTKLEDSAMYFCASNFGSYEQYFGPGTRLTVT.

The chain combines TRBV7-9 with TRBJ1-1; D not resolved. V was trimmed by 1 base and J by 3 bases, leaving 12 bases between them. In germline, CDR1 is SEHNR, CDR2 FQNEAQ (reference sequence). The CDR3 is 15 residues long. The CDR3 reads CASSLGFFRDTEAFF. The CDR3 DNA follows: TGTGCCAGCAGCTTAGGTTTTTTTAGGGACACTGAAGCTTTCTTT.

V usage is TRBV6-6 and J usage is TRBJ1-1, with no clear D. The CDR3 spans 12 residues. Germline V gene sequence: CDR1 MNHNY, CDR2 SVGAGI (reference sequence). The germline V and J ends were trimmed by 0 bases and 4 bases, with 3 bases remaining between them. The DNA for the CDR3 is TGTGCCAGCAGTTACTCGGCCACTGAAGCTTTCTTT. This codes for CASSYSATEAFF.

The rearrangement uses TRBV11-3 and TRBJ2-3; 10 bases are a match to TRBD2. V dropped 1 base and J dropped 0; count of bases not matched to a gene: 13. The CDR3 has 20 amino acids. From germline, CDR1 is SGHNT and CDR2 YENEEA. CDR3 nucleotide sequence: TGTGCCAGCAGCTTAGTCCCTTCACTAGCGGGACCGTCTAGCACAGATACGCAGTATTTT. Amino acids: CASSLVPSLAGPSSTDTQYF. Complete variable domain (other parts from reference TRBV11-3 and TRBJ2-3): EAGVVQSPRYKIIEKKQPVAFWCNPISGHNTLYWYLQNLGQGPELLIRYENEEAVDDSQLPKDRFSAERLKGVDSTLKIQPAELGDSAVYLCASSLVPSLAGPSSTDTQYFGPGTRLTVL.

Note on this clone: A junction boundary mismatches the germline segment, possibly from a read error. The rearrangement uses TRBV18 and TRBJ2-7, with D possibly TRBD1 on 5 matching bases. The CDR3 contains 13 residues. The V gene's germline CDR1 is KGHSH and CDR2 LQKENI. The CDR3 reads CASPPSPQGEQYF. For the CDR3, the DNA is TGTGCCAGCCCACCAAGTCCCCAGGGCGAGCAGTACTTC.

The rearrangement links TRBV15 to TRBJ1-2; the D is unclear. The CDR3 consists of 13 residues. The germline V gene has CDR1 LNHNV and CDR2 YYDKDF (reference sequence). V was clipped by 7 bases and J by 8 bases, with 17 bases between them. CDR3 residues: CATTAVRSRGYTF. The CDR3 coding sequence is TGTGCCACCACAGCTGTCCGTTCTCGAGGCTACACCTTC.

This clone was observed once. Additional DNA sequences in this sample encode the identical CDR3. The chain uses TRBV27 and TRBJ1-3; D perhaps matches TRBD1 (6 bases). CDR3 length: 16 amino acids. The V end was cut by 3 bases, the J end by 2 bases, with 14 bases between. Germline loops: CDR1 MNHEY, CDR2 SMNVEV (reference sequence). This CDR3 is CASSLGTPRPGNTIYF. The CDR3 nucleotides read TGTGCCAGCAGTTTGGGGACACCGCGCCCTGGAAACACCATATATTTT.

V and J are TRBV9 and TRBJ1-1; tentatively, D is TRBD1 (6 bases). Germline V gene lookup returns CDR1 SGDLS and CDR2 YYNGEE. The CDR3 length is 15 residues. The ends were cut back, 0 bases at V and 0 bases at J, with 9 bases in the middle. The CDR3 is CASSVGGTLNTEAFF. CDR3 nucleotides: TGTGCCAGCAGCGTAGGGGGGACATTGAACACTGAAGCTTTCTTT.

In its sample, this clone was seen once. The chain links TRBV7-3 to TRBJ2-6; D is unresolved. Trimming removed 2 bases at V and 0 bases at J, with 5 bases between. CDR1 is SGHTA and CDR2 is FQGTGA in the germline V gene. The length of the CDR3 is 15 residues. DNA of the CDR3: TGTGCCAGCAGCTTAGTACACTCTGGGGCCAACGTCCTGACTTTC. Its protein is CASSLVHSGANVLTF.

The sample holds a few counts of this clone. The chain joins TRBV7-9 to TRBJ2-3; maybe TRBD1 (5 bases). This CDR3 has 13 residues. Trimming took off 3 bases at V and 6 bases at J, with 10 bases between the two ends. Germline V gene sequence: CDR1 SEHNR, CDR2 FQNEAQ (reference sequence). The DNA of the CDR3 is TGTGCCAGCAGCTTTCCGGCAGGGGATACGCAGTATTTT. It codes for CASSFPAGDTQYF.

The chain is built from TRBV19 and TRBJ1-2; possible D gene TRBD1, 6 bases. Trimming took 4 bases from V and 9 from J, leaving 15 bases between them. The CDR3 spans 13 residues. The germline V gene has CDR1 LNHDA and CDR2 SQIVND (reference sequence). The CDR3 sequence is CASSNGRGMSYTF. CDR3 DNA: TGTGCCAGTAGTAATGGCAGGGGTATGAGCTACACCTTC.

The chain uses TRBV6-1 and TRBJ2-5; 7 bases are shared with TRBD1. Trimming removed 5 bases from V and 1 base from J; junction bases left unmatched: 4. The V gene's germline CDR1 is MNHNS and CDR2 SASEGT. The CDR3 spans 14 residues. As DNA, the CDR3 is TGTGCCAGCAGTAAATGGGACAGCCAAGAGACCCAGTACTTC. Its protein product is CASSKWDSQETQYF.

The V call is TRBV6-5, the J call TRBJ2-7; D is unresolved. The CDR3 runs to 12 residues. V lost 2 bases and J 4 bases, leaving 6 bases between the germline ends. Germline values: CDR1 MNHEY, CDR2 SVGAGI. Here the CDR3 reads CASSYEGYEQYF. The CDR3 nucleotides are TGTGCCAGCAGTTACGAAGGTTACGAGCAGTACTTC.

This clone is deemed medium-sized. Sequence at one end of the junction differs from germline and may be a read error. This chain uses TRBV7-7 with TRBJ2-2; TRBD2 matches at 8 bases. This CDR3 is built from 14 residues. Germline V gene sequence: CDR1 SSHAT, CDR2 FNYEAQ (reference sequence). The CDR3: CASSLSGGTGELFF. CDR3 nucleotides: TGTGCTAGCAGTTTGAGCGGGGGCACCGGGGAGCTGTTTTTT. The whole variable domain, filled in from reference TRBV7-7 and TRBJ2-2, reads GAGVSQSPRYKVTKRGQDVTLRCDPISSHATLYWYQQALGQGPEFLTYFNYEAQPDKSGLPSDRFSAERPEGSISTLTIQRTEQRDSAMYRCASSLSGGTGELFFGEGSRLTVL.